The 20 T cell receptor beta chains listed next were all sequenced from one sample in a study of cytomegalovirus exposure and HLA in healthy donors. With 60 Vbeta and 13 Jbeta primers, the PCR was carried out. TCRdb's copy holds only in-frame clones and misses some; the assay was immunoSEQ multiplex PCR. The table records some 120,000 clones, 65% to 80% of them present only once. The sequenced sample was PBMCs. The receptors shown here come from a human donor in good health.

The V gene is TRBV6-1, the J gene TRBJ2-7, with 9 bases lining up with TRBD1. Germline trimming cut 4 bases from V and 2 bases from J; bases unmatched to any gene: 6. CDR3 size: 15 residues. The germline V gene encodes CDR1 MNHNS and CDR2 SASEGT. The CDR3 coding sequence is TGTGCCAGCAGTGTTGACAGGGGGTTACCCTACGAGCAGTACTTC. This encodes CASSVDRGLPYEQYF.

The rearrangement links TRBV7-9 to TRBJ2-1, with D possibly being TRBD1 (6 bases). Germline assignment: CDR1 SEHNR and CDR2 FQNEAQ (reference sequence). The CDR3 totals 18 residues. V lost 0 bases to trimming and J lost 3 bases, with 18 bases between them. CDR3 DNA sequence: TGTGCCAGCAGCTTAGCCGCACAGGGACCGGGGCTCTACAATGAGCAGTTCTTC. Residues: CASSLAAQGPGLYNEQFF.

The chain links TRBV4-1 to TRBJ2-2, with TRBD1 matching over 8 bases. V dropped 5 bases and J dropped 4; count of bases not matched to a gene: 6. The CDR3 consists of 15 residues. In germline, CDR1 is MGHRA, CDR2 YSYEKL. CDR3 coding DNA: TGCGCCAGCAGCGAGGACAGGGCCCCCACCGGGGAGCTGTTTTTT. Amino acids: CASSEDRAPTGELFF.

The chain joins TRBV19 to TRBJ2-7; D is undetermined. CDR3 length: 12 residues. Trimming removed 4 bases at V and 5 bases at J, with 9 bases between. Germline loops: CDR1 LNHDA, CDR2 SQIVND (reference sequence). CDR3 residues: CASSTPVDEQYF. CDR3 bases: TGTGCCAGTAGTACCCCGGTTGACGAGCAGTACTTC.

The chain combines TRBV6-5 with TRBJ2-7; 11 bases agree with TRBD1. The CDR3 is made up of 13 amino acids. J gave up 7 bases and V 2 bases, and 1 base lay outside the gene matches. CDR1 MNHEY and CDR2 SVGAGI come from the germline V gene. The CDR3 DNA sequence: TGTGCCAGCAGTTACGGGACAGGGGGGGAGCAGTACTTC. Translated, it gives CASSYGTGGEQYF.

In its sample, this clone was seen a few times. The chain carries TRBV7-9 and TRBJ1-5; a weak D match, TRBD1 (5 bases). Trimming left V 9 bases short and J 6 bases short, with 15 bases between. The CDR3 has 13 residues. CDR1 and CDR2 from the germline V gene are SEHNR and FQNEAQ (reference sequence). CDR3 sequence reads: CARTDIMSQPQHF. The CDR3 nucleotides are TGTGCCAGGACGGACATTATGAGTCAGCCCCAGCATTTT.

The chain uses TRBV21-1 and TRBJ1-5. TRBV21-1 corresponds to a pseudogene. The CDR3 contains 15 residues. Here the CDR3 reads CASRLGGGRDQPQHF. CDR3 sequence (DNA): TGTGCCAGCAGGCTCGGCGGGGGGCGGGATCAGCCCCAGCATTTT.

The V and J genes are TRBV7-8 and TRBJ1-3; no definite D call. V gave up 5 bases and J gave up 0 bases, with 11 bases separating them. Germline V CDR1 and CDR2: SGHVS, FQNEAQ. The CDR3 has 15 residues. The CDR3 sequence: CASSVQYVSGNTIYF. CDR3 sequence (DNA): TGTGCCAGCAGCGTACAGTACGTCTCTGGAAACACCATATATTTT. Variable domain in full (rest from reference TRBV7-8 and TRBJ1-3): GAGVSQSPRYKVAKRGQDVALRCDPISGHVSLFWYQQALGQGPEFLTYFQNEAQLDKSGLPSDRFFAERPEGSVSTLKIQRTQQEDSAVYLCASSVQYVSGNTIYFGEGSWLTVV.

The chain combines TRBV27 with TRBJ1-5; D is perhaps TRBD1 (5 bases). CDR3 length: 13 amino acids. Trimming removed 6 bases from V and 4 bases from J, with 10 bases in between. Per germline, CDR1 MNHEY and CDR2 SMNVEV (reference sequence). The CDR3 nucleotides are TGTGCCAGCAGGGACACCACGAATCAGCCCCAGCATTTT. Its protein product is CASRDTTNQPQHF.

Only a few counts were recorded for this clone. This chain connects TRBV4-2 to TRBJ1-1; the D is unclear. V lost 3 bases and J lost 1, with 12 bases in between. The CDR3 totals 15 residues. Looked up from germline, CDR1 is LGHNA and CDR2 is YNFKEQ. CDR3 region: CASSHGPSGNTEAFF. The CDR3 DNA is TGTGCCAGCAGCCATGGCCCCTCGGGGAACACTGAAGCTTTCTTT.

V and J are TRBV5-5 and TRBJ1-4, with a possible D match to TRBD1 (5 bases). The ends were cut back, 0 bases at V and 7 bases at J, with 10 bases in the middle. The CDR3 is made up of 14 amino acids. Germline CDR1 reads SGHKS; CDR2 reads YYEKEE (reference sequence). CDR3 bases: TGTGCCAGCAGCTTGGACAGGAGTGGTGAAAAACTGTTTTTT. Amino acids: CASSLDRSGEKLFF.

The gene calls are TRBV6-1 and TRBJ1-5; D call uncertain. Per the germline V gene, CDR1 is MNHNS and CDR2 is SASEGT. Trimming removed 0 bases at V and 6 bases at J, with 12 bases between. There are 15 residues in the CDR3. The CDR3 DNA is TGTGCCAGCAGTGAAGCGTACCGGGTTGCTCAGCCCCAGCATTTT. Protein sequence: CASSEAYRVAQPQHF.

The chain carries TRBV5-4 and TRBJ1-1, with D perhaps matching TRBD1 (5 bases). V dropped 4 bases and J dropped 0 bases, with 13 bases sitting between them. CDR1 is SGHNT and CDR2 is YYREEE in the germline V gene (reference sequence). The CDR3 runs to 15 residues. Written as DNA, the CDR3 is TGTGCCAGCAGCACTTACAGGCCCTTGAACACTGAAGCTTTCTTT. This gives the protein CASSTYRPLNTEAFF.

The chain joins TRBV4-1 to TRBJ2-5; 13 bases align to TRBD2. J lost 5 bases, V lost 5 bases, and 8 bases had no gene match. CDR3 length: 16 residues. Per the germline V gene, CDR1 is MGHRA and CDR2 is YSYEKL. The DNA for the CDR3 is TGCGCCAGCAGCAAAACTAGCGGGGGGGCCGGGGAGACCCAGTACTTC. Amino acids: CASSKTSGGAGETQYF.

This clone was seen a handful of times. V gene TRBV6-1 combines with J gene TRBJ1-4; 7 positions match TRBD1. The CDR3 spans 12 residues. Trimming took 5 bases from V and 14 from J; bases not matched to a gene: 8. Germline CDR1 reads MNHNS; CDR2 reads SASEGT. The CDR3 nucleotides are TGTGCCAGCAGTAGAGACAGGGATTCGCTGTTTTTT. Translation: CASSRDRDSLFF.

This clone has a handful of counts. CDR3 loop: CASSEAGQGNSPLHF. The CDR3 DNA follows: TGTGCCAGCAGTGAAGCCGGCCAGGGAAATTCACCCCTCCACTTT. The chain is built from TRBV6-1 and TRBJ1-6, with a tentative D call TRBD1 (5 bases). V was cut by 0 bases and J by 7 bases, with 10 bases left in between. The CDR3 spans 15 residues. CDR1 and CDR2 (germline): MNHNS, SASEGT.

The chain carries TRBV25-1 and TRBJ2-1; 10 positions match TRBD1. The ends lost 6 bases at V and 7 bases at J; junction bases unmatched: 6. CDR3 length: 14 amino acids. CDR1 is MGHDK and CDR2 is SYGVNS in the germline V gene. For the CDR3, the DNA is TGTGCCAGCAGAAGACAGGGGGCTGGGAATGAGCAGTTCTTC. Its protein product is CASRRQGAGNEQFF.

V is TRBV6-5 and J is TRBJ1-5; 10 bases map to TRBD1. This CDR3 is built from 15 residues. From germline, CDR1 is MNHEY and CDR2 SVGAGI. With V trimmed by 5 bases and J by 2 bases, 3 bases remained unmatched. The CDR3 nucleotides read TGTGCCAGCAGTGGGGACAGGGGACGCAATCAGCCCCAGCATTTT. As protein: CASSGDRGRNQPQHF.

The chain carries TRBV5-1 and TRBJ1-1; 7 bases match TRBD1. Germline V gene lookup returns CDR1 SGHRS and CDR2 YFSETQ. CDR3 length equals 17 residues. J gave up 1 base and V 3 bases, and 12 bases lay outside the gene matches. The CDR3 nucleotides read TGCGCCAGCAGCTCGGACCTGGGTGGGACAGAGAACACTGAAGCTTTCTTT. It is translated as CASSSDLGGTENTEAFF.

This rearrangement joins TRBV11-2 to TRBJ2-1, with 7 bases lining up with TRBD2. CDR3 length equals 15 residues. Germline trimming cut 0 bases from V and 5 bases from J; bases unmatched to any gene: 4. Germline loops: CDR1 SGHAT, CDR2 FQNNGV. CDR3 residues: CASSLDRRGNNEQFF. In nucleotides, the CDR3 is TGTGCCAGCAGCTTAGATCGGCGGGGGAACAATGAGCAGTTCTTC.